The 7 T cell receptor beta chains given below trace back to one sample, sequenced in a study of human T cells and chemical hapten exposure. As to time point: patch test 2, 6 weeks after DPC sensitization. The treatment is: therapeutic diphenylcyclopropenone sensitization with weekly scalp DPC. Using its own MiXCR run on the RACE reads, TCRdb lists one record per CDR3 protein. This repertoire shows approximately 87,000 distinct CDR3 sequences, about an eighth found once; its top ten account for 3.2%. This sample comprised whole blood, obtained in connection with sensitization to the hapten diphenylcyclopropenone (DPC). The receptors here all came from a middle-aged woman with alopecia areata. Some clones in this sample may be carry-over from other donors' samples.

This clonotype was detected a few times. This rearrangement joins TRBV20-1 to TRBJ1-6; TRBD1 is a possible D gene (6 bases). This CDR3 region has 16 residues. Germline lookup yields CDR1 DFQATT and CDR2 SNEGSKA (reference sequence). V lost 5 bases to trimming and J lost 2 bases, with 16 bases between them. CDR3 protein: CSARTEGVTYNSPLHF. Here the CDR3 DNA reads TGCAGTGCTCGGACTGAGGGGGTCACCTATAATTCACCCCTCCACTTT.

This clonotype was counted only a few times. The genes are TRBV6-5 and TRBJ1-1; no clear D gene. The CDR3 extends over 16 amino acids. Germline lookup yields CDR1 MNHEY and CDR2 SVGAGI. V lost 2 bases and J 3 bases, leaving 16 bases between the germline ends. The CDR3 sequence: CASSYPRTGSDTEAFF. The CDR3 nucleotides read TGTGCCAGCAGTTACCCAAGGACCGGGTCGGACACTGAAGCTTTCTTT.

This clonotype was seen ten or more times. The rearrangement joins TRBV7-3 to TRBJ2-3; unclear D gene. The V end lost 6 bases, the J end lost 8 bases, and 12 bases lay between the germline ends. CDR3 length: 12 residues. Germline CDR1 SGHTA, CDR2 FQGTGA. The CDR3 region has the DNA TGTGCCAGCAGTCCCCCCCACGGTACGCAGTATTTT. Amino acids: CASSPPHGTQYF. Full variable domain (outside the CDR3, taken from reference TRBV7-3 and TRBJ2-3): GAGVSQTPSNKVTEKGKYVELRCDPISGHTALYWYRQSLGQGPEFLIYFQGTGAADDSGLPNDRFFAVRPEGSVSTLKIQRTERGDSAVYLCASSPPHGTQYFGPGTRLTVL.

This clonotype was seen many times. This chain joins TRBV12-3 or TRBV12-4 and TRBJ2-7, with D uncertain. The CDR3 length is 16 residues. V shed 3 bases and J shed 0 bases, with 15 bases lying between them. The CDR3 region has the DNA TGTGCCAGCAGTTTCAGCTTAGGCTCCAGCTCCTACGAGCAGTACTTC. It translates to CASSFSLGSSSYEQYF.

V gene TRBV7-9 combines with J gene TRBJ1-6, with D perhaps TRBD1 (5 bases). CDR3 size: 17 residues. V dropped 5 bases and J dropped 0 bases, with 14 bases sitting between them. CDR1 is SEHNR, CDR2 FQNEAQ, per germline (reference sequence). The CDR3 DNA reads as TGTGCCAGCAGCGCCCCCGAGGGGAGCTCCTATAATTCACCCCTCCACTTT. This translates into CASSAPEGSSYNSPLHF.

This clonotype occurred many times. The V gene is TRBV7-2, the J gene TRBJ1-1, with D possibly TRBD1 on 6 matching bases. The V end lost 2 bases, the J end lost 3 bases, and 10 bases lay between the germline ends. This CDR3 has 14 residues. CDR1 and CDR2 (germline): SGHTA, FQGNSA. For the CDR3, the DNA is TGTGCCAGCAGCTTAAGGACAGCAGACACTGAAGCTTTCTTT. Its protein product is CASSLRTADTEAFF.

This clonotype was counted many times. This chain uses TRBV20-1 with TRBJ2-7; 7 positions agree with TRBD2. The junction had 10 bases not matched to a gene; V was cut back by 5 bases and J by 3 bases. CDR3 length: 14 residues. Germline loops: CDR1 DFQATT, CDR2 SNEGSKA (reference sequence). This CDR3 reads CSASLRGKLYEQYF. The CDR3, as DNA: TGCAGTGCTTCTTTGCGGGGGAAACTCTACGAGCAGTACTTC.